The entry that follows covers one T cell receptor beta chain sequence. Antigen unknown. TCRdb itself ran the RACE reads through MiXCR, one entry per CDR3 protein. The sample shows 70,000 to 90,000 distinct CDR3 sequences, roughly a tenth of them seen only once. This entry belongs to a study of human T cells and chemical hapten exposure. The wider study: All through the approximately 22-week study, the scalp of each patient received diphenylcyclopropenone doses weekly. Study findings and constraints: Patch test scores rose with PT1 expanded TCR counts, a positive correlation.

V was pared by 6 bases and J by 2 bases, with 11 bases between. The CDR3 is 14 amino acids. Per the germline V gene, CDR1 is SGDLS and CDR2 is YYNGEE. Specified time point: patch test 2, 6 weeks after DPC sensitization. Treatment described: therapeutic diphenylcyclopropenone sensitization with weekly scalp DPC. The chain couples TRBV9 to TRBJ2-2; either TRBD1 or TRBD2 may supply D (5 bases each). This clonotype was sampled from a woman in her fifties or sixties with alopecia areata. Some clones in this sample may be carry-over from other donors' samples. Sequencing was performed on whole blood, taken in connection with sensitization to the hapten diphenylcyclopropenone (DPC). The CDR3 loop reads CASTGLGNTGELFF. The CDR3 DNA sequence: TGTGCCAGCACGGGGCTTGGTAACACCGGGGAGCTGTTTTTT.